The 21 T cell receptor beta chains below all came from one sample that was sequenced in a study of cytomegalovirus exposure and HLA in healthy donors. PCR involved 60 Vbeta and 13 Jbeta primers. Measured with immunoSEQ multiplex PCR; TCRdb has only the in-frame clones, and not every one. The repertoire consists of approximately 190,000 clones, with roughly four fifths occurring once and the leading ten covering about 1.7%. Source material: PBMCs. The origin of the receptors is a woman between 18 and 30 years old in good health and CMV-seronegative.

This rearrangement joins TRBV2 to TRBJ2-7; 8 bases align to TRBD1. Germline V gives CDR1 SNHLY, CDR2 FYNNEI. V was clipped by 10 bases and J by 9 bases; unmatched bases: 5. The CDR3 has 10 residues. CDR3 sequence (DNA): TGTGCCACGACAGGGGACGGGCAGTACGTC. Translating it yields CATTGDGQYV.

This clone was observed a single time. The rearrangement links TRBV4-1 to TRBJ2-5; TRBD2 aligns across 10 bases. CDR1 and CDR2 from the germline V gene are MGHRA and YSYEKL. The V gene end was trimmed by 4 bases and the J gene end by 5 bases; junction bases not matched to a gene: 13. CDR3 length equals 17 residues. CDR3 amino acids: CASSPGLAGVMSETQYF. CDR3 sequence (DNA): TGCGCCAGCAGCCCCGGCCTAGCGGGGGTTATGAGTGAGACCCAGTACTTC.

The J gene is TRBJ2-1, the V gene TRBV7-9; 16 positions match TRBD2. Germline V lookup: CDR1 SEHNR, CDR2 FQNEAQ (reference sequence). J gave up 1 base and V 5 bases, and 8 bases lay outside the gene matches. This CDR3 is 19 amino acids long. CDR3 nucleotide sequence: TGTGCCAGCAGCCCGGGGACTAGCGGGAGGGCTAGGTCCTACAATGAGCAGTTCTTC. Translated: CASSPGTSGRARSYNEQFF.

Worth noting for this clone: The junction and the germline gene differ at one end; a read error may be behind it. The chain is built from TRBV7-9 and TRBJ2-1; 9 nucleotides align to TRBD2. The CDR3 is 16 amino acids. Germline V lookup: CDR1 SEHNR, CDR2 FQNEAQ (reference sequence). The CDR3 is CSSSLNLAGRENEQFF. The CDR3 DNA follows: TGTTCCAGCAGCTTAAACCTAGCGGGAAGGGAGAATGAGCAGTTCTTC.

V and J are TRBV4-3 and TRBJ2-7; no definite D call. The V end was cut by 7 bases, the J end by 0 bases, with 19 bases between. The CDR3 contains 16 residues. Germline loops: CDR1 LGHNA, CDR2 YSLEER. The CDR3 DNA follows: TGCGCCAGCACCCCCGCCGTTCATACAGTCTCCTACGAGCAGTACTTC. It is translated as CASTPAVHTVSYEQYF.

This clone was seen only a few times. The rearrangement joins TRBV7-2 to TRBJ2-7; 9 bases are shared with TRBD2. Per germline, CDR1 SGHTA and CDR2 FQGNSA. V was clipped by 3 bases and J by 3 bases; unmatched bases: 3. The CDR3 covers 14 residues. For the CDR3, the DNA is TGTGCCAGCAGCTTGGGGACTAGCCGCTACGAGCAGTACTTC. Residues: CASSLGTSRYEQYF.

This chain links TRBV7-2 with TRBJ2-1; no firm D call. Between the trimmed V and J ends, which lost 1 base and 7 bases, there was a span of 14 bases. This CDR3 is built from 15 residues. Germline-derived CDR1 and CDR2 are SGHTA and FQGNSA. CDR3 region: CASSLDRFFANEQFF. In DNA, the CDR3 is TGTGCCAGCAGCTTAGACCGGTTCTTCGCTAATGAGCAGTTCTTC.

The J gene is TRBJ1-5, the V gene TRBV6-1; D is ambiguous. CDR3 length: 13 residues. The V end was cut by 3 bases, the J end by 5 bases, with 8 bases between. Germline V gene sequence: CDR1 MNHNS, CDR2 SASEGT. In DNA, the CDR3 is TGTGCCAGCAGTGACTCAGGTTATCAGCCCCAGCATTTT. Protein sequence: CASSDSGYQPQHF.

This clone was seen just once. CDR3 residues: CASSSPGTASGEQYF. The CDR3 nucleotides are TGTGCCAGCAGTTCTCCAGGGACAGCCTCCGGCGAGCAGTACTTC. The chain combines TRBV28 with TRBJ2-7, with 7 nucleotides matching TRBD1. J was trimmed by 6 bases and V by 4 bases; bases with no gene match: 12. The germline CDR1 and CDR2 sequences are MDHEN and SYDVKM. This CDR3 contains 15 residues.

The chain links TRBV6-5 to TRBJ2-7; TRBD1 matches at 8 bases. The length of the CDR3 is 14 residues. V lost 5 bases and J lost 3; bases outside the gene matches: 6. CDR1 and CDR2 (germline): MNHEY, SVGAGI. This CDR3 reads CASSKLTGGYEQYF. In nucleotides, the CDR3 is TGTGCCAGCAGTAAACTAACAGGGGGCTACGAGCAGTACTTC.

The chain employs TRBV10-2 and TRBJ2-1; maybe TRBD2 (5 bases). V shed 4 bases and J shed 10 bases, with 14 bases lying between them. CDR1 WSHSY and CDR2 SAAADI come from the germline V gene. This CDR3 is built from 13 residues. This chain's CDR3 is CASSVTTTGEQFF. In DNA form, the CDR3 reads TGCGCCAGCAGTGTGACTACCACCGGGGAGCAGTTCTTC.

The chain recombines TRBV9 with TRBJ2-1; 11 bases map to TRBD2. The CDR3 totals 15 residues. Germline loops: CDR1 SGDLS, CDR2 YYNGEE. V shed 3 bases, J shed 6 bases, and the junction held 5 bases outside the gene matches. The CDR3 here is CASSGWTSGFNEQFF. Here the CDR3 DNA reads TGTGCCAGCAGCGGGTGGACTAGCGGGTTCAATGAGCAGTTCTTC.

Comment on this clone: The sample carries other DNA sequences with the same CDR3. J is TRBJ1-5 and V is TRBV19; TRBD1 might be the D (6 bases). Germline CDR1 and CDR2: LNHDA and SQIVND (reference sequence). CDR3 size: 16 residues. Trimming pared 2 bases from V and 0 bases from J, leaving 11 bases between. Here the CDR3 reads CASSIRGADSNQPQHF. The DNA of the CDR3 is TGTGCCAGTAGTATACGGGGGGCGGATAGCAATCAGCCCCAGCATTTT.

The chain joins TRBV19 to TRBJ1-5; maybe TRBD1 (6 bases). Trimming removed 3 bases from V and 5 bases from J, with 14 bases in between. The CDR3 spans 15 residues. Per germline, CDR1 LNHDA and CDR2 SQIVND (reference sequence). The CDR3 sequence is CASSIRSSGDQPQHF. Here the CDR3 DNA reads TGTGCCAGTAGTATCCGAAGCTCAGGGGATCAGCCCCAGCATTTT.

V and J are TRBV12-5 and TRBJ2-1, with 10 bases lining up with TRBD2. V gave up 10 bases and J gave up 5 bases; unmatched junction bases: 8. CDR1 is LGHNT, CDR2 FRNRAP, per germline. This CDR3 has 14 amino acids. Here the CDR3 DNA reads TGTGCTACCGCGCTAGCGGGAGTCCACAATGAGCAGTTCTTC. It is translated as CATALAGVHNEQFF.

A single count supports this clone. The chain couples TRBV7-7 to TRBJ2-5, with 9 nucleotides matching TRBD1. Germline V gene sequence: CDR1 SSHAT, CDR2 FNYEAQ (reference sequence). The CDR3 is 14 amino acids. The V gene end was trimmed by 6 bases and the J gene end by 5 bases; junction bases not matched to a gene: 7. CDR3 sequence reads: CASSPGTGWETQYF. The CDR3 DNA reads TGTGCCAGCAGTCCCGGGACAGGGTGGGAGACCCAGTACTTC.

This clone has more than one count but fewer than ten. The chain is built from TRBV9 and TRBJ2-5; 9 positions agree with TRBD2. Germline lookup yields CDR1 SGDLS and CDR2 YYNGEE. V lost 0 bases and J lost 4; bases outside the gene matches: 13. The CDR3 contains 18 residues. DNA of the CDR3: TGTGCCAGCAGCGTAGGCAGTAGCGGGAGATTGATAGTAGAGACCCAGTACTTC. Protein: CASSVGSSGRLIVETQYF.

This clone was found once. The chain employs TRBV28 and TRBJ2-3; TRBD1 might be the D (6 bases). Trimming shortened V by 2 bases and J by 3 bases, and 12 bases separated the two germline ends. The CDR3 contains 15 residues. Looked up from germline, CDR1 is MDHEN and CDR2 is SYDVKM. The CDR3 nucleotides read TGTGCCAGCAGTTTACCGTCGACAGGAACAGATACGCAGTATTTT. Its protein product is CASSLPSTGTDTQYF.

The rearrangement links TRBV19 to TRBJ2-1; weak D call: TRBD2 (5 bases). Germline V CDR1 and CDR2: LNHDA, SQIVND (reference sequence). There are 16 residues in the CDR3. The V end lost 7 bases, the J end lost 2 bases, and 18 bases lay between the germline ends. DNA for the CDR3: TGTGCCAGTAAAGTAGGGTATAGCGCAACCTACAATGAGCAGTTCTTC. Its translation is CASKVGYSATYNEQFF.

The rearrangement joins TRBV5-1 to TRBJ2-1; the match to TRBD2 covers 7 bases. The CDR3 contains 17 residues. V dropped 3 bases and J dropped 10; count of bases not matched to a gene: 19. The V gene's germline CDR1 is SGHRS and CDR2 YFSETQ. The DNA of the CDR3 is TGCGCCAGCAGCTCGGCCTTTAGGCGGGAGAAATCAGGAGAGCAGTTCTTC. It encodes CASSSAFRREKSGEQFF.

The CDR3 region has the DNA TGCGCCAGCAGCTCCCCGGCGGCCCAGTACTTC. It encodes CASSSPAAQYF. The gene calls are TRBV5-1 and TRBJ2-5; D gene uncertain. The V end lost 3 bases, the J end lost 9 bases, and 9 bases lay between the germline ends. The CDR3 sequence is 11 residues long. In germline, CDR1 is SGHRS, CDR2 YFSETQ.